These 13 T cell receptor beta chains were sequenced from one sample in a study of T cell clusters in autoimmune cytopenias. TRB rearrangements were amplified by touch-down multiplex PCR with mixed TRB-A/B primers. TCRdb reanalyzed the multiplex PCR reads, giving one entry per CDR3 protein sequence and no DNA. This sample's table reports 2,000 or so distinct CDR3 sequences. TRB amplification used around 260 ng of peripheral blood genomic DNA. In addition, the sample was reused for a study of T cell repertoires in aging, cancer and after chemotherapy.

Sequencing used peripheral blood. The receptors were gathered from a human donor in good health.

Judged by frequency, this clonotype is medium-sized. CDR3 sequence: CATSDSGEGYTF. The chain links TRBV24-1 to TRBJ1-2; lacking DNA, the TRBD1 call made by TCRdb goes unchecked. Germline V gene lookup returns CDR1 KGHDR and CDR2 SFDVKD. This CDR3 comprises 12 residues.

V usage is TRBV7-9 and J usage is TRBJ2-5; TCRdb calls TRBD1, which cannot be checked without DNA. Germline CDR1 and CDR2: SEHNR and FQNEAQ (reference sequence). The CDR3 spans 16 residues. CDR3 residues: CASSLVLHRRTETQYF.

The chain combines TRBV6-4 with TRBJ2-1; there is no DNA to check the TCRdb D call of TRBD2. The CDR3 length is 15 residues. Germline V lookup: CDR1 MRHNA, CDR2 SNTAGT. CDR3 region: CASSPGTSGENEQFF.

By frequency, this clonotype registers medium-sized. J is TRBJ1-1 and V is TRBV5-1; TCRdb reports TRBD1, a call that lacks DNA to check it against. This CDR3 has 11 amino acids. CDR1 SGHRS and CDR2 YFSETQ come from the germline V gene. The chain's CDR3 is CASIGGKGAFF.

In terms of frequency, this clonotype is medium-sized (0.01 to 0.1%). The chain employs TRBV7-9 and TRBJ1-1; TCRdb reports TRBD1, a call that lacks DNA to check it against. This CDR3 has 12 amino acids. From germline, CDR1 is SEHNR and CDR2 FQNEAQ (reference sequence). The CDR3 here is CASSLGQGKAFF.

This clonotype shows up as large by frequency. V gene TRBV29-1 combines with J gene TRBJ1-1; TCRdb returns TRBD1, unconfirmable since there is no DNA. The CDR3 contains 13 residues. Per germline, CDR1 SQVTM and CDR2 ANQGSEA. The chain's CDR3 is CSAKDNMNTEAFF.

Considering frequency, this clonotype is large. The V gene is TRBV19, the J gene TRBJ2-1. Germline CDR1 and CDR2: LNHDA and SQIVND (reference sequence). The CDR3 sequence is 15 residues long. This chain's CDR3 is CASSILEIPYNEQFF.

The chain carries TRBV6-4 and TRBJ1-1. Germline V CDR1 and CDR2: MRHNA, SNTAGT. The CDR3 sequence is 13 residues long. CDR3 protein: CASSEQLNTEAFF.

The gene calls are TRBV19 and TRBJ2-2; the D gene TCRdb calls, TRBD1, cannot be checked with no DNA. The CDR3 runs to 15 residues. Germline-derived CDR1 and CDR2 are LNHDA and SQIVND (reference sequence). This chain's CDR3 is CASSVRTGGVGELFF.

This clonotype ranks as medium-sized (0.01 to 0.1%) in terms of frequency. The chain carries TRBV19 and TRBJ1-5; the TCRdb call, TRBD1, lacks DNA for checking. This CDR3 comprises 14 residues. CDR1 is LNHDA, CDR2 SQIVND, per germline (reference sequence). The CDR3: CASNQGWGNQPQHF.

The chain uses TRBV5-4 and TRBJ2-7; the D call of TRBD1 rests on TCRdb alone, since no DNA is present to check it. The CDR3 runs 11 residues. The V gene's germline CDR1 is SGHNT and CDR2 YYREEE (reference sequence). The CDR3 sequence is CASSNRDEQYF.

By frequency, this clonotype registers medium-sized. This rearrangement joins TRBV18 to TRBJ2-5; TCRdb names TRBD2, which stays unverified in the absence of DNA. The CDR3 length is 16 residues. Per germline, CDR1 KGHSH and CDR2 LQKENI. The CDR3 protein is CASSPPAAGSQETQYF.

According to its frequency, this clonotype is medium-sized. The V gene is TRBV6-1, the J gene TRBJ1-3. Germline lookup yields CDR1 MNHNS and CDR2 SASEGT. The CDR3 has 11 residues. The CDR3 is CASSESYTIYF.